The rows below give T cell receptor beta chains drawn from one sample of a study of OX40 agonist ivuxolimab in advanced cancers. The repertoire was sequenced with immunoSEQ multiplex PCR; TCRdb's copy has only in-frame clones and lacks some. Of 50,000 to 65,000 clones listed, 80% to 95% were seen once; the top ten hold 20% to 25%. Sample: CD4+ or CD8+ T cells sorted from blood, taken in a trial of the OX40 agonist ivuxolimab. These receptors were collected from an adult with an advanced solid tumor such as melanoma, head and neck, liver or kidney cancer. Each CDR3 is given with its conserved first and last residue. D genes are given only for firm matches. For some rows the clone size is stated as once, few or many, or as a class when expanded; others skip it.

>15|NA|TRBV7-8|TRBJ1-1|NA
TGTGCCAGCAGCTTATCTTCGGGGTTACACACTGAAGCTTTCTTT
CASSLSSGLHTEAFF
>12|NA|TRBV4-1|TRBJ1-1|NA
TGCGCCAGCAGCTCCCGGACCACTGAAGCTTTCTTT
CASSSRTTEAFF
>12|NA|TRBV10-2|TRBJ1-2|NA
TGCGCCTCAGGCAGGTTGAACTATGGCTACACCTTC
CASGRLNYGYTF
>14|NA|TRBV19|TRBJ2-7|TRBD1
TGTGCCAGTAGTATCGTGGGACAGTCCTACGAGCAGTACTTC
CASSIVGQSYEQYF
>19|NA|TRBV10-2|TRBJ2-5|TRBD2
TGCGCCAGCAGTGAGCCAGGGACTAGCGGGAGGGCCGTGTCAGAGACCCAGTACTTC
CASSEPGTSGRAVSETQYF
>16|NA|TRBV5-8|TRBJ2-3|NA
TGTGCCAGCAGCTGGGGGTTTTCCGGGAATTCAGATACGCAGTATTTT
CASSWGFSGNSDTQYF
>18|NA|TRBV10-3|TRBJ2-1|NA
TGTGCCATCAGTTATCGGCCCCCGGGCGGAGCTGATTACAATGAGCAGTTCTTC
CAISYRPPGGADYNEQFF
>15|NA|TRBV5-1|TRBJ2-3|TRBD2
TGCGCCAGTACCCTTGAGTCCGGGAGGACAGATACGCAGTATTTT
CASTLESGRTDTQYF
>17|NA|TRBV5-1|TRBJ1-4|NA
TGCGCCAGCAGCTTGGAAGGAGGGAGTGCAACTAATGAAAAACTGTTTTTT
CASSLEGGSATNEKLFF
>17|NA|TRBV9|TRBJ1-3|NA
TGTGCCAGCAGCGTAGATCCCAGCAGGGTCAGTGGAAACACCATATATTTT
CASSVDPSRVSGNTIYF
>16|NA|TRBV5-6|TRBJ2-5|NA
TGTGCCAGCAGCCACGCAGTGGGGCTTGGGCTGGAGACCCAGTACTTC
CASSHAVGLGLETQYF
>15|NA|TRBV19|TRBJ2-7|NA
TGTGCCAGTAGTACCTCAGGGCAGGGTAAATACGAGCAGTACTTC
CASSTSGQGKYEQYF
>12|NA|TRBV7-9|TRBJ2-3|NA
TGTGCCAGCAGCTTAGACTCAGATACGCAGTATTTT
CASSLDSDTQYF
>13|NA|TRBV11-2|TRBJ2-7|NA
TGTGCCAGCAGCTTACTAGACCTTCCACGACGGTACTTC
CASSLLDLPRRYF
>15|once|TRBV7-7|TRBJ2-7|TRBD1
TGTGCTAGCAGCTACATAGTACAGGGGATCTACGAGCAGTACTTC
CASSYIVQGIYEQYF
>14|NA|TRBV4-1|TRBJ2-7|TRBD2
TGCGCCAGCAGCCGGGGACTAAATGACTACGAGCAGTACTTC
CASSRGLNDYEQYF
>13|once|TRBV11-3|TRBJ1-3|NA
TGTGCCAGCTCCAGGGCAACTGGAAACACCATATATTTT
CASSRATGNTIYF
>12|NA|TRBV14|TRBJ2-1|NA
TGTGCCAGCAGCCAAGGGGGGAATGAGCAGTTCTTC
CASSQGGNEQFF
>15|once|TRBV2|TRBJ2-1|NA
TGTGCCAGCAGGGAGGGTGGCGTCTCCATAAATGAGCAGTTCTTC
CASREGGVSINEQFF
>18|NA|TRBV19|TRBJ1-5|TRBD1
TGTGCCAGTAGTAACTTGGTTCAGGGGGCAGGTAGCAATCAGCCCCAGCATTTT
CASSNLVQGAGSNQPQHF
>16|NA|TRBV6-5|TRBJ2-1|NA
TGTGCCAGCAGTTACTCGACGGGAGTCCTATACAATGAGCAGTTCTTC
CASSYSTGVLYNEQFF
>11|NA|TRBV7-8|TRBJ2-2|NA
TGTGCCAGCAGCTTAACGGGGGAGCTGTTTTTT
CASSLTGELFF
>13|NA|TRBV27|TRBJ1-5|NA
TGTGCCACCGCGGTAAGCCCCCCGGAGCCCCAGCATTTT
CATAVSPPEPQHF
>12|NA|TRBV21-1|TRBJ2-5|NA
TGTGCCAGCACCCAGGACGGGGAGACCCAGTACTTC
CASTQDGETQYF
>18|NA|TRBV4-1|TRBJ2-1|TRBD2
TGCGCCAGCAGCGAACGACTAGCGGGAAAGCCAGACTACAATGAGCAGTTCTTC
CASSERLAGKPDYNEQFF
>15|NA|TRBV19|TRBJ2-1|TRBD2
TGTGCCAGTAGTATTGGACTAGGCGCCTACAATGAGCAGTTCTTC
CASSIGLGAYNEQFF
>19|NA|TRBV11-3|TRBJ2-3|NA
TGTGCCAGCCGCTCATGGGCGTATGAGGCTGGCCTCAGCACAGATACGCAGTATTTT
CASRSWAYEAGLSTDTQYF
>14|NA|TRBV27|TRBJ2-7|NA
TGTGCCAGCACCTACCGGGACCCCGCAAACGAGCAGTACTTC
CASTYRDPANEQYF
>17|NA|TRBV10-3|TRBJ2-6|NA
TGTGCCACGATCGAGCGGCCCCTCAGCTCTGGGGCCAACGTCCTGACTTTC
CATIERPLSSGANVLTF
>15|NA|TRBV4-2|TRBJ2-7|NA
TGTGCCAGCAGCCAAGGGTTGCCTAGCTCCTACGAGCAGTACTTC
CASSQGLPSSYEQYF
>13|NA|TRBV11-2|TRBJ1-2|NA
TGTGCCAGCAGCTTCCGGACAGACTATGGCTACACCTTC
CASSFRTDYGYTF
>13|once|TRBV19|TRBJ1-1|NA
TGTGCCAGTAGTTACGGAAAGAACACTGAAGCTTTCTTT
CASSYGKNTEAFF
>15|NA|TRBV9|TRBJ1-3|NA
TGTGCCAGCAGCCTAAACGGGGGAACTGGAAACACCATATATTTT
CASSLNGGTGNTIYF
>14|NA|TRBV6-7|TRBJ2-5|TRBD1
TGTGCCAGCAGCCTCGGACAGGGCGGTCAGACCCAGTACTTC
CASSLGQGGQTQYF
>14|NA|TRBV2|TRBJ2-7|TRBD1
TGTGCCAGCGAACCCGGGGACAGGTCCTACGAGCAGTACTTC
CASEPGDRSYEQYF
>12|NA|TRBV28|TRBJ2-1|NA
TGTGCCAGCAGCTACCAGGGATTCGAGCAGTTCTTC
CASSYQGFEQFF
>13|NA|TRBV19|TRBJ1-5|NA
TGTGCCAGTAGTACCAGTAGCAATCAGCCCCAGCATTTT
CASSTSSNQPQHF
>17|NA|TRBV7-8|TRBJ2-3|NA
TGTGCCAGCAGCACCCCGGACACTGGCCCTAGCACAGATACGCAGTATTTT
CASSTPDTGPSTDTQYF
>14|NA|TRBV11-2|TRBJ2-5|NA
TGTGCCAGCAGCTTAGGATCGGAACAAGAGACCCAGTACTTC
CASSLGSEQETQYF
>16|once|TRBV7-8|TRBJ2-7|NA
TGTGCCAGCAGCTTATCGGGATTAGGTGGCATCGACGAGCAGTACTTC
CASSLSGLGGIDEQYF
>15|NA|TRBV9|TRBJ1-4|NA
TGTGCCAGCAGCGTAGGTGGGGCTGGGAATGAAAAACTGTTTTTT
CASSVGGAGNEKLFF
>19|NA|TRBV21-1|TRBJ2-4|NA
TGTGCCAGCAGCACGCCGAAACGCGGGCTAGCGGGGGCCAAAAACATTCAGTACTTC
CASSTPKRGLAGAKNIQYF
>14|once|TRBV28|TRBJ1-1|NA
TGTGCCAGCAGTTTGAGGGTCATGAACACTGAAGCTTTCTTT
CASSLRVMNTEAFF
>13|NA|TRBV29-1|TRBJ1-2|TRBD1
TGCAGCGTGGGGGGACAGGACCTCTATGGCTACACCTTC
CSVGGQDLYGYTF
>15|NA|TRBV10-1|TRBJ2-3|NA
TGCGCCAGCAGTCCAGCGGAAAGTGGCACAGATACGCAGTATTTT
CASSPAESGTDTQYF
>15|NA|TRBV4-2|TRBJ2-7|NA
TGTGCCAGCAGCCTAGCGGGGACAGGGATCGACGAGCAGTACTTC
CASSLAGTGIDEQYF
>19|NA|TRBV4-3|TRBJ2-3|NA
TGCGCCAGCAGCCCCTCCCCTTGGGCCGGGTCCCAGGGCACAGATACGCAGTATTTT
CASSPSPWAGSQGTDTQYF
>14|NA|TRBV27|TRBJ2-1|TRBD2
TGTGCCAGCCAACTAGCGGGGCCGTACAATGAGCAGTTCTTC
CASQLAGPYNEQFF
>13|NA|TRBV5-5|TRBJ2-1|NA
TGTGCCAGCAGCACCTATATTATCGATGAGCAGTTCTTC
CASSTYIIDEQFF
>13|NA|TRBV28|TRBJ2-4|NA
TGTGCCAGCAGTTTTCGGAACAGGAACATTCAGTACTTC
CASSFRNRNIQYF
>12|NA|TRBV27|TRBJ1-6|NA
TGTGCCAGCTCTCCAGGGGTTTCACCCCTCCACTTT
CASSPGVSPLHF
>15|NA|TRBV7-9|TRBJ2-2|NA
TGTGCCAGCAGTCCACGGGGATCTGACACCGGGGAGCTGTTTTTT
CASSPRGSDTGELFF
>13|NA|TRBV19|TRBJ2-7|NA
TGTGCCAGTAGTCCCGGGGGCAGATACGAGCAGTACTTC
CASSPGGRYEQYF
>15|once|TRBV25-1|TRBJ2-1|TRBD2
TGTGCCAGCAGCGAAGATCCTAGCGGATACAATGAGCAGTTCTTC
CASSEDPSGYNEQFF
>15|NA|TRBV27|TRBJ1-6|NA
TGTGCCAGCAGTTTAGGGGCAGGGTATGGTTCACCCCTCCACTTT
CASSLGAGYGSPLHF
>13|NA|TRBV10-1|TRBJ2-2|NA
TGCGCCAGCAGTGAGTCAAACACCGGGGAGCTGTTTTTT
CASSESNTGELFF
>15|NA|TRBV27|TRBJ1-1|TRBD1
TGTGCCAGCAGTTTACGGACAGGAACCAACACTGAAGCTTTCTTT
CASSLRTGTNTEAFF
>19|NA|TRBV4-2|TRBJ2-7|TRBD2
TGTGCCAGCAGCCAAGAGGAGGTAGCGGGAGGCTTGGTCACCTACGAGCAGTACTTC
CASSQEEVAGGLVTYEQYF
>14|NA|TRBV29-1|TRBJ2-1|TRBD2
TGCAGCGTTGATAGTAGCGGGACCTCTGGTGAGCAGTTCTTC
CSVDSSGTSGEQFF